The clone carrying this TCR beta chain occurred many times. The data stem from a study of blood T cells in healthy people across ages. The use of a sample-barcoded 5' primer and a J-beta primer mix characterized a second PCR of 7 to 11 cycles. Researchers report that a template-switch adaptor with 12 random nucleotides tagged each cDNA molecule. MiXCR was run by TCRdb on the 5' RACE reads, yielding one entry per CDR3 protein. There are 1.5 million or so distinct CDR3 sequences in the sample; 35% to 45% occur only once, and 4% lies in the top ten. The extraction recovered at least 5.5 micrograms of total RNA per sample. From germline, CDR1 is MGHDK and CDR2 SYGVNS. The CDR3 length is 14 residues. V was trimmed by 1 base and J by 11 bases, leaving 17 bases between them.

The rearrangement uses TRBV25-1 and TRBJ2-5; D may be TRBD1 or TRBD2 (5 bases each). The receptor comes from a woman under 30 in good health. What was sequenced was blood. This CDR3 is CASSESGTASGQYF. In DNA form, the CDR3 reads TGTGCCAGCAGTGAATCCGGGACGGCGTCAGGGCAGTACTTC.